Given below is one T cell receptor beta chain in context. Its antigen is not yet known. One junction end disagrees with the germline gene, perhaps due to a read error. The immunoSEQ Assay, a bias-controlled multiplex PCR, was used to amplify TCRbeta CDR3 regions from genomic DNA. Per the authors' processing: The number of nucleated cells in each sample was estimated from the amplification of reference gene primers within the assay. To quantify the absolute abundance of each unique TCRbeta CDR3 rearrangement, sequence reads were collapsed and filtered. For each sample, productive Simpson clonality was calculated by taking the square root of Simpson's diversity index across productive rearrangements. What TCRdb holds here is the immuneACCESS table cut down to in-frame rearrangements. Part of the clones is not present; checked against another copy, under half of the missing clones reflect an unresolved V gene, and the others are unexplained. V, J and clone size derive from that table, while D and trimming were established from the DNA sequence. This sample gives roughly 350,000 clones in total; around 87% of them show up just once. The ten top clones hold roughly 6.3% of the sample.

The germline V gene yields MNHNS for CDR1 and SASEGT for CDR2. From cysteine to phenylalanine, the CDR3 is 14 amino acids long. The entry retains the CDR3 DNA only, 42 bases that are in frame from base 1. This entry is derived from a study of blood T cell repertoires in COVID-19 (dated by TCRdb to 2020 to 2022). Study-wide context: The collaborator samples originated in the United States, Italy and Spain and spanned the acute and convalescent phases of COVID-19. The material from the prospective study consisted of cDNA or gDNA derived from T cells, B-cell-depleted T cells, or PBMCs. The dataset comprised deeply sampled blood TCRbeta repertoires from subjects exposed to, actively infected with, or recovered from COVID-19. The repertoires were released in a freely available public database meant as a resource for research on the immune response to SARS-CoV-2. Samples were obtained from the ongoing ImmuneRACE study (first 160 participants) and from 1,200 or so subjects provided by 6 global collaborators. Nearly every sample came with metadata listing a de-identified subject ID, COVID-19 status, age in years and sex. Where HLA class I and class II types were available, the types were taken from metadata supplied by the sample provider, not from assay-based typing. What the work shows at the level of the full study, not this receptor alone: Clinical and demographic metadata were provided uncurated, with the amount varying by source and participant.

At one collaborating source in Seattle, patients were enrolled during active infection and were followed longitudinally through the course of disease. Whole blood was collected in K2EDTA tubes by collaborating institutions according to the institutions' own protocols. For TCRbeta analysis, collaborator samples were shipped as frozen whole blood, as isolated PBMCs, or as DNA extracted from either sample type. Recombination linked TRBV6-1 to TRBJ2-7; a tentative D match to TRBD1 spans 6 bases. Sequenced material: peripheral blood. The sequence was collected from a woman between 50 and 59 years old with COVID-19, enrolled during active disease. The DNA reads TGTGCCAGCAGTGAAATGGGACAAGCCTCGGGATCCCACTTC. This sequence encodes CASSEMGQASGSHF.